This note documents a single T cell receptor beta chain sequence. This clonotype has at least ten counts. Its antigen remains undetermined. No base quality information exists; no much larger clone differs at one position. There are 16 amino acids in the CDR3, from cysteine to phenylalanine inclusive. Here the CDR3 DNA is all that survives: 48 bases in frame from base 1. Via the germline V gene, CDR1 is MGHDK and CDR2 SYGVNS. From V the trimming removes 4 bases and from J it removes 7 bases, while the gene matches leave 8 bases of the junction unaccounted for. This entry belongs to a study of neurological immune-mediated disorders (dated by TCRdb to the late 2010s). For context, the study as a whole: Peripheral blood TCR-beta repertoires from patients with HTLV-I-associated myelopathy (HAM/TSP), patients with multiple sclerosis, and healthy controls were compared in the study using UMI-based sequencing. The roughly 100 TCR-beta libraries included longitudinal samples, technical triplicates and paired sorted CD4+ and CD8+ T-cell subsets alongside PBMC samples. The cohort comprised roughly 70 subjects: around 15 HAM/TSP patients, approximately 34 multiple sclerosis patients and about 20 healthy controls. On the study overall, not on this receptor specifically: No identical CDR3 amino acid sequences were shared among expanded clones across subjects, suggesting private TCR-beta repertoires in all groups. TCR clonal expansion was greatest in HAM/TSP patients and smallest in MS patients, who ranked below even healthy controls.

For sorted-subset TCR libraries, over 900,000 sorted CD4+ or CD8+ T cells were used. Peripheral blood was subjected to Ficoll-Hypaque density gradient centrifugation to isolate PBMCs, which were then cryopreserved in liquid nitrogen. Paired sorted CD4+ and CD8+ subsets came from healthy controls, HAM/TSP patients and MS patients. cDNA was synthesized by template-switch 5'RACE using a primer carrying a 10-nucleotide random unique molecular identifier by which each TCR transcript was tagged. Over 200 million TCR-beta sequences, covering 15-18 subjects, were produced in each sequencing run. The RNeasy kit was used to extract total RNA. The KAPA Real-time Library Amplification kit was used to amplify TCR-beta VDJ regions with primers targeting the TCR constant region and the 5'RACE anchor. Sample indexes and Illumina adaptors were added in a first PCR, and a second PCR then increased library yield. After Ampure bead purification, the TCR product of roughly 650 bp was size-selected on a 2% E-gel SizeSelection system. Before pooling, library quality was checked on a Bioanalyzer, concentration was measured with Qubit, and libraries were quantified with the Kapa Library Quantification kit. An Illumina HiSeq 2500 was used to sequence the libraries paired-end at 2 x 150 bp. To increase sequence diversity, roughly 24-31% phiX was spiked into each library pool. The authors' pipeline ran thus. The UMI-based MiGEC pipeline processed quality-filtered reads and removed over 75% of raw TCR sequences during error correction. IMGT germline references were used for aligning VDJ genes, and each clonotype was defined as a unique CDR3 amino acid sequence together with its V-J genes. Clonal expansion, Shannon diversity, and CDR3 relatedness (CalcPairwiseDistances, ClusterSamples) were evaluated with VDJtools, and phylogenetic trees were built with CLCbio workbench. Expanded clones were defined as having at least 8 unique UMIs, based on coefficient-of-variation modelling across technical triplicates. TCRdb ran its own pipeline on the public reads, namely fastp trimming at Q25 and MiXCR clone calling, and kept in-frame beta chains. Rows matching on CDR3 protein sequence are summarized as one entry with the most common DNA and genes. The V and J calls shown here were made by TCRdb, not taken from the authors' results. The sample records more than 40,000 distinct CDR3 sequences, about 14% of which are singletons. Of the sample, under 4.5% falls within the top ten clones.

Material: CD4+ T cells from blood. The receptor was derived from a woman between 55 and 75 years old with HTLV-1-associated myelopathy (HAM/TSP). This receptor chain uses TRBV25-1 and TRBJ1-6, with 9 middle bases fitting TRBD1. DNA sequence: TGTGCCAGCAGTGTATCTACAGGGGGCCCGAATTCACCCCTCCACTTT. This sequence encodes CASSVSTGGPNSPLHF. This CDR3, with the reference TRBV25-1 and TRBJ1-6 proteins standing in past its ends, gives the full variable domain EADIYQTPRYLVIGTGKKITLECSQTMGHDKMYWYQQDPGMELHLIHYSYGVNSTEKGDLSSESTVSRIRTEHFPLTLESARPSHTSQYLCASSVSTGGPNSPLHFGNGTRLTVT.